This T cell receptor (beta chain) was captured in a study of blood T cell repertoires in COVID-19. Whole-study context: COVID-19 samples from acute and convalescent phases originated in the United States, Italy and Spain. T cells, B-cell-depleted T cells, or PBMCs supplied cDNA or gDNA.

V lost 6 bases, J lost 5 bases, and 11 bases lay in between. CDR1 and CDR2 from the germline V gene are ENHRY and SYGVKD. This CDR3 has 14 residues. Per the original methods: Researchers report that nucleated cell counts were estimated from reference gene primer amplification. Clones were sequenced by immunoSEQ multiplex PCR, and TCRdb holds only the in-frame ones, with some missing. The V and J calls and clone size are taken from that table; D and trimming were inferred from the DNA. The table records 130,000 or so clones, over 75% of them present only once. This receptor was taken from a man between 65 and 85 years old with active COVID-19. The chain links TRBV10-3 to TRBJ1-6, with a tentative D call TRBD1 (5 bases). Sequencing input: peripheral blood. The CDR3 sequence: CAIRSDSDNSPLHF. The DNA for the CDR3 is TGTGCCATCAGGTCTGACAGTGATAATTCACCCCTCCACTTT.